This T cell receptor beta chain appears in the sequencing data of a study of OX40 agonist ivuxolimab in advanced cancers. The wider study: The dose-escalation group included hepatocellular carcinoma, melanoma, renal cell carcinoma and head and neck cancer. Study results and limitations: Some patients without response likewise showed low normalized clonal expansion. Averaging showed that CD8+ T cells had more expanded clones than CD4+ did.

TCRdb keeps only in-frame clones here, not all; method: immunoSEQ multiplex PCR. This table has 75,000 to 100,000 clones, about 90% appearing once. Worth noting for this clone: Its antigen remains unknown.

The sequencing used CD4+ or CD8+ T cells sorted from blood, collected in a trial of the OX40 agonist ivuxolimab. The sequence derives from an adult with an advanced solid tumor such as melanoma, head and neck, liver or kidney cancer.

Here the CDR3 reads CASSSVNQGVSREQYF. The DNA for the CDR3 is TGTGCCAGCAGCTCGGTAAACCAGGGGGTTTCGCGCGAGCAGTACTTC. This chain links TRBV5-4 with TRBJ2-7, with 7 positions matching TRBD1. CDR1 is SGHNT, CDR2 YYREEE, per germline (reference sequence). The CDR3 consists of 16 residues. V lost 3 bases and J lost 6; bases outside the gene matches: 15.